This entry concerns a single T cell receptor beta chain. The data were obtained in a study of graft-versus-host responses after intestinal transplantation. The CDR3 spans 14 residues. Germline CDR1 reads MDHEN; CDR2 reads SYDVKM. V was shortened by 6 bases and J by 7 bases, with 18 bases between the two germline ends. Generated by immunoSEQ multiplex PCR, the TCRdb table keeps only in-frame clones and is missing some. The sample contains fewer than 75,000 clones, 80% to 90% of which appear only once. The genes are TRBV28 and TRBJ1-2, with a possible D match to TRBD1 (6 bases). The input for sequencing was PBMCs, taken 26 days after transplant. The clonotype originates from a human patient who received an intestinal transplant, so some T cells may come from the graft donor. CDR3 nucleotides: TGTGCCAGCAGCGATAACAGGGATGCTCGTGGCTACACCTTC. It yields the protein CASSDNRDARGYTF.